This T cell receptor beta chain originates from a study of human T cells and chemical hapten exposure. A few counts support this clonotype. One entry per CDR3 protein, called by TCRdb with MiXCR from the RACE reads. The sample consists of 75,000 to 90,000 distinct CDR3 sequences, approximately 10% of them appearing once. Time point meaning: patch test 1, 2 weeks after DPC sensitization. Regarding treatment: therapeutic diphenylcyclopropenone sensitization with weekly scalp DPC. Germline V CDR1 and CDR2: SGHRS, YFSETQ. The CDR3 contains 15 residues. Trimming took off 0 bases at V and 2 bases at J, with 11 bases between the two ends.

The source of this sequence is a woman aged 45-65 years with alopecia areata. Some clones in this sample may be carry-over from other donors' samples. V gene TRBV5-1 combines with J gene TRBJ2-5; D might be TRBD1 (6 bases). Material: whole blood, obtained in connection with sensitization to the hapten diphenylcyclopropenone (DPC). In DNA form, the CDR3 reads TGCGCCAGCAGCTTGGCGGGACACCCTCAAGAGACCCAGTACTTC. Translated, it gives CASSLAGHPQETQYF.